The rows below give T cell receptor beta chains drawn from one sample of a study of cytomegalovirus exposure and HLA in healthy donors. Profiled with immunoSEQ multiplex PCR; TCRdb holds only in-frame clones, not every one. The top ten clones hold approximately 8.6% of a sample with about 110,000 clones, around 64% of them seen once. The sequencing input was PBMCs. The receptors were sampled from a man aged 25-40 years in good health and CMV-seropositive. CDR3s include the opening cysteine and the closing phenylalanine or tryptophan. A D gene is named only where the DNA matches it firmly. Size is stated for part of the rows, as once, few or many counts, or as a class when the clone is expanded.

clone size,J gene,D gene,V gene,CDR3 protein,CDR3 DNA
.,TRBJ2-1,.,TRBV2,CASSVEQSNEQFF,TGTGCCAGCAGTGTGGAGCAATCGAATGAGCAGTTCTTC
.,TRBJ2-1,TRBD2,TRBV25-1,CASSEYFSGRAGKEQFF,TGTGCCAGCAGTGAATATTTTAGCGGGAGGGCTGGGAAGGAGCAGTTCTTC
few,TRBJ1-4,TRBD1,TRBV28,CASSWGQGARGSEKLFF,TGTGCCAGCAGTTGGGGACAGGGGGCGCGGGGCAGCGAAAAACTGTTTTTT
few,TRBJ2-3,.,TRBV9,CASSVAAAGFRTDTQYF,TGTGCCAGCAGCGTAGCCGCGGCCGGGTTCCGCACAGATACGCAGTATTTT
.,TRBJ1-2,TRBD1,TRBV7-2,CASSPRRQGANYGYTF,TGTGCCAGCAGCCCTAGAAGACAGGGGGCGAACTATGGCTACACCTTC
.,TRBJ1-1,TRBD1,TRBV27,CASSLAGGHTEAFF,TGTGCCAGCAGTTTAGCAGGGGGTCACACTGAAGCTTTCTTT
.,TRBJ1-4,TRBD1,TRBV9,CASSAQGAEDEKLFF,TGTGCCAGCAGCGCACAGGGGGCGGAGGACGAAAAACTGTTTTTT
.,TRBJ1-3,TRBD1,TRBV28,CASTSGGWSIYF,TGTGCCAGCACCTCAGGGGGCTGGTCCATATATTTT
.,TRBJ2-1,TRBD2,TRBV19,CATLQGASGLAVYNEQFF,TGTGCCACCCTACAGGGGGCATCGGGACTAGCGGTCTACAATGAGCAGTTCTTC
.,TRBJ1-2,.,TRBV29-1,CSVDSVPGYTF,TGCAGCGTTGACTCCGTTCCTGGCTACACCTTC
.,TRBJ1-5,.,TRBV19,CASSITGSNQPQHF,TGTGCCAGTAGTATAACAGGTAGCAATCAGCCCCAGCATTTT
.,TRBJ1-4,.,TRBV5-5,CASKLTGRNEKLFF,TGTGCCAGCAAACTAACAGGCCGGAATGAAAAACTGTTTTTT
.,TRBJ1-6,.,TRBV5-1,CASSSPGDSSSPLHF,TGCGCCAGCAGCTCTCCAGGGGATAGTAGTTCACCCCTCCACTTT
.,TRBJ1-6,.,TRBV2,CASRGPNSPLHF,TGTGCCAGCAGGGGGCCTAATTCACCCCTCCACTTT
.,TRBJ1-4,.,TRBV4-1,CASSQVLNEKLFF,TGCGCCAGCAGCCAAGTACTGAATGAAAAACTGTTTTTT
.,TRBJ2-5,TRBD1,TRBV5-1,CASRDSQETQYF,TGCGCCAGCCGGGACAGCCAAGAGACCCAGTACTTC
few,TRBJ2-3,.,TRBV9,CASSLGPHGDTDTQYF,TGTGCCAGCAGCCTCGGGCCTCACGGGGACACAGATACGCAGTATTTT
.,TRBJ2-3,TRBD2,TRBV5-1,CASSLELAGVADTQYF,TGCGCCAGCAGCTTGGAACTAGCGGGAGTGGCAGATACGCAGTATTTT
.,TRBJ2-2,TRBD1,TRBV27,CASSYEGQGNTGELFF,TGTGCCAGCAGTTATGAAGGACAGGGAAACACCGGGGAGCTGTTTTTT
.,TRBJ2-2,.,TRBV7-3,CASSAFSALNTGELFF,TGTGCCAGCTCGGCCTTTAGCGCCTTAAACACCGGGGAGCTGTTTTTT
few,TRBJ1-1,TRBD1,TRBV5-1,CASSWDRGNTEAFF,TGCGCCAGCAGCTGGGACAGGGGGAACACTGAAGCTTTCTTT
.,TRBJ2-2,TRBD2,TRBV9,CASTRTGGATGELFF,TGTGCCAGCACCCGCACGGGGGGAGCTACCGGGGAGCTGTTTTTT